The 24 T cell receptor beta chains presented below share a single source sample, sequenced in a study of a mutant IDH1 vaccine in newly diagnosed glioma. Antigen specificity for these receptors is unknown. TCRdb's copy holds only in-frame clones and misses some; the assay was immunoSEQ multiplex PCR. This repertoire shows roughly 52,000 clones, about four fifths found once; its top ten account for under 8%. This sample's time point: week 23, last vaccination. The study gave 300 ug of mutant IDH1 20-mer peptide per vaccine dose, with topical imiquimod. The input for sequencing was PBMCs, taken from a glioma patient whose treatment included an IDH1 peptide vaccine. These receptors all come from a middle-aged man with glioma.

The rearrangement uses TRBV7-9 and TRBJ2-2; no definite D call. The CDR3 is made up of 12 amino acids. Germline V lookup: CDR1 SEHNR, CDR2 FQNEAQ (reference sequence). The V end lost 5 bases, the J end lost 1 base, and 2 bases lay between the germline ends. Here the CDR3 DNA reads TGTGCCAGCAGCCGGAACACCGGGGAGCTGTTTTTT. Translated, it gives CASSRNTGELFF. The full variable domain, completed using reference TRBV7-9 and TRBJ2-2, is DTGVSQNPRHKITKRGQNVTFRCDPISEHNRLYWYRQTLGQGPEFLTYFQNEAQLEKSRLLSDRFSAERPKGSFSTLEIQRTEQGDSAMYLCASSRNTGELFFGEGSRLTVL.

The chain combines TRBV7-9 with TRBJ2-1; no definite D call. Germline V gives CDR1 SEHNR, CDR2 FQNEAQ (reference sequence). The CDR3 sequence is 16 residues long. The V gene lost 1 base and the J gene lost 2 bases, with 12 bases spanning the gap. The CDR3 DNA reads TGTGCCAGCAGCTTAGAGGGCGAGTTACCCTACAATGAGCAGTTCTTC. It encodes CASSLEGELPYNEQFF.

The CDR3 protein is CASSFDSNQPQHF. In DNA form, the CDR3 reads TGTGCCAGCAGCTTTGACAGCAATCAGCCCCAGCATTTT. The chain carries TRBV7-9 and TRBJ1-5, with unresolved D. This CDR3 is built from 13 residues. Trimming left V 3 bases short and J 1 base short, with 4 bases between. Germline loops: CDR1 SEHNR, CDR2 FQNEAQ (reference sequence).

The chain uses TRBV27 and TRBJ2-7; 7 nucleotides line up with TRBD2. Germline V gene data show CDR1 as MNHEY and CDR2 as SMNVEV (reference sequence). J lost 7 bases, V lost 4 bases, and 1 base had no gene match. The CDR3 runs 11 residues. In DNA form, the CDR3 reads TGTGCCAGCAGTTCCGGGGGGGAGCAGTACTTC. Protein: CASSSGGEQYF.

The V gene is TRBV10-3, the J gene TRBJ2-5; D may be TRBD1 (6 bases). The CDR3 sequence is 13 residues long. V was shortened by 5 bases and J by 7 bases, with 14 bases between the two germline ends. Germline V gene data show CDR1 as ENHRY and CDR2 as SYGVKD. CDR3 region: CAISQDSPGTQYF. The CDR3 coding sequence is TGTGCCATCAGTCAGGACAGTCCGGGGACCCAGTACTTC.

The chain recombines TRBV6-1 with TRBJ1-6; TRBD1 aligns across 7 bases. CDR3 length equals 16 residues. With V trimmed by 3 bases and J by 1 base, 3 bases remained unmatched. The germline gives CDR1 MNHNS, CDR2 SASEGT. CDR3 amino acids: CASSDPGGSYNSPLHF. The CDR3 nucleotides are TGTGCCAGCAGTGACCCAGGGGGTTCCTATAATTCACCCCTCCACTTT.

The V call is TRBV5-6, the J call TRBJ2-3, with unresolved D. This CDR3 region has 16 residues. Germline values: CDR1 SGHDT, CDR2 YYEEEE. Trimming removed 4 bases at V and 2 bases at J, with 17 bases between. The CDR3 protein is CASSGVERDLTDTQYF. The CDR3 DNA sequence: TGTGCCAGCAGCGGGGTGGAACGCGACCTCACAGATACGCAGTATTTT.

The rearrangement links TRBV6-1 to TRBJ2-5; D is uncertain. The germline V gene has CDR1 MNHNS and CDR2 SASEGT. With 7 bases removed from V and 5 bases from J, the gap between germline ends came to 5 bases. This CDR3 spans 10 amino acids. CDR3 DNA sequence: TGTGCCAGCACCTGGGAGACCCAGTACTTC. It encodes CASTWETQYF.

The chain uses TRBV7-8 and TRBJ1-1; D remains unclear. Germline V gene data show CDR1 as SGHVS and CDR2 as FQNEAQ. The CDR3 runs 11 residues. V was pared by 5 bases and J by 5 bases, with 6 bases between. The CDR3 DNA reads as TGTGCCAGCAGCAGGGTAACTGAAGCTTTCTTT. The encoded protein is CASSRVTEAFF. The variable domain in full, with the rest retrieved from reference TRBV7-8 and TRBJ1-1, is GAGVSQSPRYKVAKRGQDVALRCDPISGHVSLFWYQQALGQGPEFLTYFQNEAQLDKSGLPSDRFFAERPEGSVSTLKIQRTQQEDSAVYLCASSRVTEAFFGQGTRLTVV.

The V call is TRBV2, the J call TRBJ1-5; the match to TRBD1 covers 11 bases. Germline CDR1 reads SNHLY; CDR2 reads FYNNEI. The CDR3 totals 15 residues. With V trimmed by 6 bases and J by 8 bases, 9 bases remained unmatched. The CDR3 nucleotides are TGTGCCAGCAGCCCCGGACAGGGGGCTTTCGAGCCCCAGCATTTT. It translates to CASSPGQGAFEPQHF.

V gene TRBV13 combines with J gene TRBJ2-3; maybe TRBD2 (6 bases). The CDR3 is 15 amino acids. Germline lookup yields CDR1 PRHDT and CDR2 FYEKMQ (reference sequence). Between the trimmed V and J ends, which lost 2 bases and 2 bases, there was a span of 11 bases. CDR3 coding DNA: TGTGCCAGCAGCTTATACGTACTAGCCACAGATACGCAGTATTTT. Its translation is CASSLYVLATDTQYF.

This rearrangement joins TRBV5-1 to TRBJ1-2; the D is unclear. The CDR3 consists of 14 residues. The germline V gene has CDR1 SGHRS and CDR2 YFSETQ. V was cut by 4 bases and J by 4 bases, with 14 bases left in between. The CDR3 loop is CASSPLTGPYGYTF. Written as DNA, the CDR3 is TGCGCCAGCAGCCCCCTAACCGGGCCCTATGGCTACACCTTC. Complete variable domain (other parts from reference TRBV5-1 and TRBJ1-2): KAGVTQTPRYLIKTRGQQVTLSCSPISGHRSVSWYQQTPGQGLQFLFEYFSETQRNKGNFPGRFSGRQFSNSRSEMNVSTLELGDSALYLCASSPLTGPYGYTFGSGTRLTVV.

A few counts support this clone. The V gene is TRBV27, the J gene TRBJ1-1; 7 bases fit TRBD1. From germline, CDR1 is MNHEY and CDR2 SMNVEV (reference sequence). V lost 6 bases and J lost 5; bases outside the gene matches: 12. The CDR3 consists of 15 residues. The CDR3 protein is CASRPLGAGGTEAFF. CDR3 in DNA: TGTGCCAGCAGGCCTCTCGGGGCAGGGGGAACTGAAGCTTTCTTT.

The V gene is TRBV7-9, the J gene TRBJ1-1, with a tentative D call TRBD1 (6 bases). Germline V gives CDR1 SEHNR, CDR2 FQNEAQ (reference sequence). V gave up 6 bases and J gave up 8 bases, with 19 bases separating them. The length of the CDR3 is 14 residues. The CDR3 loop is CASRLDGQPLEAFF. The DNA of the CDR3 is TGTGCCAGCAGACTAGACGGACAGCCCCTAGAAGCTTTCTTT.

This rearrangement joins TRBV6-5 to TRBJ1-1, with D possibly being TRBD1 (6 bases). V dropped 2 bases and J dropped 4 bases, with 11 bases sitting between them. This CDR3 is 14 amino acids long. Germline V CDR1 and CDR2: MNHEY, SVGAGI. CDR3 in DNA: TGTGCCAGCAGTTACGAGGGGGGGGCCACTGAAGCTTTCTTT. As protein: CASSYEGGATEAFF.

The rearrangement links TRBV6-5 to TRBJ2-2; D is unclear. The CDR3 totals 15 residues. V dropped 5 bases and J dropped 2 bases, with 12 bases sitting between them. The germline CDR1 and CDR2 sequences are MNHEY and SVGAGI. CDR3 DNA sequence: TGTGCCAGCAGTCCCAGGACGGATAACACCGGGGAGCTGTTTTTT. The encoded protein is CASSPRTDNTGELFF.

The chain joins TRBV5-4 to TRBJ2-5; 8 bases align to TRBD1. The CDR3 loop spans 15 amino acids. V gave up 0 bases and J gave up 5 bases; unmatched junction bases: 6. CDR1 is SGHNT and CDR2 is YYREEE in the germline V gene (reference sequence). CDR3 in DNA: TGTGCCAGCAGCTTGGCGGGGACAGGCTGGGAGACCCAGTACTTC. This translates into CASSLAGTGWETQYF.

The chain carries TRBV5-5 and TRBJ2-7; D may correspond to TRBD1 or TRBD2 (5 bases each). The CDR3 length is 14 residues. V lost 4 bases, J lost 3 bases, and 14 bases lay in between. Per the germline V gene, CDR1 is SGHKS and CDR2 is YYEKEE (reference sequence). CDR3 sequence: CASSLWDGDYEQYF. The CDR3 DNA reads as TGTGCCAGCAGCCTCTGGGACGGTGACTACGAGCAGTACTTC.

The chain combines TRBV10-3 with TRBJ1-3; D remains unclear. The V and J ends lost 0 bases and 0 bases respectively, with 6 bases between them. The V gene's germline CDR1 is ENHRY and CDR2 SYGVKD. The length of the CDR3 is 15 residues. DNA for the CDR3: TGTGCCATCAGTGAGTCGACGGACTCTGGAAACACCATATATTTT. Translated, it gives CAISESTDSGNTIYF.

The J gene is TRBJ2-5, the V gene TRBV25-1; no clear D gene. Germline CDR1 MGHDK, CDR2 SYGVNS. Trimming stripped 2 bases from V and 4 bases from J, with 11 bases between. CDR3 length: 14 residues. The CDR3 sequence is CASSERTRPETQYF. For the CDR3, the DNA is TGTGCCAGCAGTGAACGCACTCGACCAGAGACCCAGTACTTC. Filled out from reference TRBV25-1 and TRBJ2-5, the complete variable domain reads EADIYQTPRYLVIGTGKKITLECSQTMGHDKMYWYQQDPGMELHLIHYSYGVNSTEKGDLSSESTVSRIRTEHFPLTLESARPSHTSQYLCASSERTRPETQYFGPGTRLLVL.

The chain has TRBV18 and TRBJ2-3; D gene unclear. CDR3 length: 11 residues. CDR1 is KGHSH and CDR2 is LQKENI in the germline V gene. V dropped 6 bases and J dropped 6 bases, with 7 bases sitting between them. The CDR3 here is CASSPMDTQYF. CDR3 nucleotide sequence: TGTGCCAGCTCCCCAATGGATACGCAGTATTTT.

V gene TRBV4-2 combines with J gene TRBJ2-7; tentative D call: TRBD2 (5 bases). V lost 1 base, J lost 3 bases, and 13 bases lay in between. CDR3 length equals 15 residues. Germline assignment: CDR1 LGHNA and CDR2 YNFKEQ. The CDR3 here is CASSQGSGVGYEQYF. For the CDR3, the DNA is TGTGCCAGCAGCCAAGGGTCCGGGGTTGGCTACGAGCAGTACTTC.

The chain carries TRBV27 and TRBJ2-1; 9 bases map to TRBD2. Germline values: CDR1 MNHEY, CDR2 SMNVEV (reference sequence). The CDR3 has 16 amino acids. The V and J ends lost 10 bases and 9 bases, in that order; junction bases with no gene match: 19. This CDR3 is CATSSWGRGGDGEQFF. In nucleotides, the CDR3 is TGTGCCACCTCCTCCTGGGGGCGGGGGGGCGATGGTGAGCAGTTCTTC.

V and J are TRBV29-1 and TRBJ1-2; the D gene is possibly TRBD1 (6 bases). Germline V gene lookup returns CDR1 SQVTM and CDR2 ANQGSEA. This CDR3 has 13 residues. V lost 4 bases and J lost 4, with 13 bases in between. CDR3 coding DNA: TGCAGCGTTGTAAGGGGGGAGGGCTATGGCTACACCTTC. This gives the protein CSVVRGEGYGYTF.